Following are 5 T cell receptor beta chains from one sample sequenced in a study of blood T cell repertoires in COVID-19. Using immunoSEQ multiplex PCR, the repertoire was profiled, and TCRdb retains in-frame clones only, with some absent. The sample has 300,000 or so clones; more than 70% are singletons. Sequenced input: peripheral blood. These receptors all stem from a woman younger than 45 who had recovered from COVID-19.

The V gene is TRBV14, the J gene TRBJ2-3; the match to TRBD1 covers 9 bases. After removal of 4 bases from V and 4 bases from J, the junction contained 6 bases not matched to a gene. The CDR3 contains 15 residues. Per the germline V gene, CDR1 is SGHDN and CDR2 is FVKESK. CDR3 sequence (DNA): TGTGCCAGCAGCCGAAGACAGGGGGACGCAGATACGCAGTATTTT. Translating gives CASSRRQGDADTQYF. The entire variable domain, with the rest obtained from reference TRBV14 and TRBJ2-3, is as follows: EAGVTQFPSHSVIEKGQTVTLRCDPISGHDNLYWYRRVMGKEIKFLLHFVKESKQDESGMPNNRFLAERTGGTYSTLKVQPAELEDSGVYFCASSRRQGDADTQYFGPGTRLTVL.

The CDR3 reads CASSLWQGALYGYTF. In nucleotides, the CDR3 is TGTGCCAGCAGTTTATGGCAGGGGGCCCTCTATGGCTACACCTTC. The rearrangement uses TRBV28 and TRBJ1-2; 8 bases map to TRBD1. V was clipped by 0 bases and J by 4 bases; unmatched bases: 4. CDR1 is MDHEN, CDR2 SYDVKM, per germline. The CDR3 loop spans 15 amino acids.

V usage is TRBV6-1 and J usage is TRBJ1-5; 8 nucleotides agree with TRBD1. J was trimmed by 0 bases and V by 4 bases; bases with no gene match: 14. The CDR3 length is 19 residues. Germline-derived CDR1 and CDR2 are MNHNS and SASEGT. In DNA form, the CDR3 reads TGTGCCAGCAGTGTCTTTCCCGGGACAGGAGCTGATAGCAATCAGCCCCAGCATTTT. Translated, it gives CASSVFPGTGADSNQPQHF.

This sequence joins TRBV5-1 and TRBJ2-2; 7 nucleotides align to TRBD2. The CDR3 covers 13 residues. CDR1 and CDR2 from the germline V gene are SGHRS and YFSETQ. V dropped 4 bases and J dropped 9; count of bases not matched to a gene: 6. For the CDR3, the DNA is TGCGCCAGCAGCCAGGGACTATCCCGGGAGCTGTTTTTT. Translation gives CASSQGLSRELFF.

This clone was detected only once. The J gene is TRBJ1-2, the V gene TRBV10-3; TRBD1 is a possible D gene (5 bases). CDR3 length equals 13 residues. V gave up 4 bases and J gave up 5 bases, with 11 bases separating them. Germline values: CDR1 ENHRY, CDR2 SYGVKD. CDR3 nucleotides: TGTGCCATCAGTGGTACGGGGGGATATGGCTACACCTTC. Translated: CAISGTGGYGYTF.